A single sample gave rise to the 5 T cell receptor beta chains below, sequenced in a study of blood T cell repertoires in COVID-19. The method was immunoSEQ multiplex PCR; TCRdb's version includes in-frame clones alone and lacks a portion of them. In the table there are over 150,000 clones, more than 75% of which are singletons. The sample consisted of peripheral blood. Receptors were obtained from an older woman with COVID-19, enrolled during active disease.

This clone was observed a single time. In DNA, the CDR3 is TGTGCCAGCACCCCGGGACTAGCGAGAGTCATGAATGAGCAGTTCTTC. Protein product: CASTPGLARVMNEQFF. The chain joins TRBV3-1 (or the pseudogene TRBV3-2) to TRBJ2-1; 10 nucleotides agree with TRBD2. The CDR3 has 16 amino acids. V trimming: 7 bases; J trimming: 7 bases; junction bases outside the gene matches: 13. Germline CDR1 is LGHDT and CDR2 is YNNKEL (reference sequence).

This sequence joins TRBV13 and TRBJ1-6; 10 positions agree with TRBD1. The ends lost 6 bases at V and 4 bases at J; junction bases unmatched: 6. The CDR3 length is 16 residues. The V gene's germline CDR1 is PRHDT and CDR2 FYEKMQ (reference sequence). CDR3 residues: CASRIRDRGYNSPLHF. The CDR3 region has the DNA TGTGCCAGCAGAATCCGGGACAGGGGTTATAATTCACCCCTCCACTTT.

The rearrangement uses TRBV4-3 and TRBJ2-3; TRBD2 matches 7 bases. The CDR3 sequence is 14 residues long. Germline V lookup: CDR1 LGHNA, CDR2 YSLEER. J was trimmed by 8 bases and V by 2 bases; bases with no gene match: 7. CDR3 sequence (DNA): TGCGCCAGCAGCCAATCGGGGGGTGGGAGTACGCAGTATTTT. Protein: CASSQSGGGSTQYF.

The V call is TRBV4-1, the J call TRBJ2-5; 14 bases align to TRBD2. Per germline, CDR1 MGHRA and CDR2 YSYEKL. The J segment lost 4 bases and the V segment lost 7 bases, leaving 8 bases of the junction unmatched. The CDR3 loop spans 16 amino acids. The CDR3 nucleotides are TGCGCCAGCAAATCACCGGGACTAGCGGGAGCAGAGACCCAGTACTTC. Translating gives CASKSPGLAGAETQYF.

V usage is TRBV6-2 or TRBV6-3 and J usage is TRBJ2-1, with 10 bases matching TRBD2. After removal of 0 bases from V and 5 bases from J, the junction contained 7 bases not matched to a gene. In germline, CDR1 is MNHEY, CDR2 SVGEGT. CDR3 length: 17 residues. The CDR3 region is CASSYSDLAGEHNEQFF. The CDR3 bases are TGTGCCAGCAGTTACTCGGATCTAGCGGGAGAACACAATGAGCAGTTCTTC.